Listed here are 21 T cell receptor beta chains from one sample, sequenced in a study of cytomegalovirus exposure and HLA in healthy donors. Assay: immunoSEQ multiplex PCR; the TCRdb copy retains only in-frame clones and omits some. The table records tens of thousands of clones, around nine tenths of them present only once. The source material was PBMCs. These receptors were taken from a man younger than 35 in good health and CMV-seronegative.

The rearrangement joins TRBV19 to TRBJ2-2; D remains ambiguous. V was trimmed by 7 bases and J by 1 base, leaving 13 bases between them. This CDR3 is built from 15 residues. Looked up from germline, CDR1 is LNHDA and CDR2 is SQIVND (reference sequence). The chain's CDR3 is CASIPGPMNTGELFF. The CDR3 nucleotides read TGTGCCAGTATCCCAGGCCCTATGAACACCGGGGAGCTGTTTTTT.

The V call is TRBV29-1, the J call TRBJ2-7; tentative D call: TRBD2 (6 bases). The CDR3 is 14 residues long. CDR1 is SQVTM, CDR2 ANQGSEA, per germline. The V and J ends lost 0 bases and 4 bases respectively, with 13 bases between them. The CDR3 reads CSVEDPGVWYEQYF. In DNA form, the CDR3 reads TGCAGCGTTGAAGATCCGGGGGTTTGGTACGAGCAGTACTTC.

The rearrangement links TRBV2 to TRBJ2-3, with 9 bases lining up with TRBD2. In germline, CDR1 is SNHLY, CDR2 FYNNEI. The CDR3 is made up of 17 amino acids. Trimming cost V 8 bases and J 1 base; bases outside gene matches: 13. The CDR3 nucleotides are TGTGCCAGCCCCCGGGGGGCGGGAGGGCCGGGCACAGATACGCAGTATTTT. This codes for CASPRGAGGPGTDTQYF.

This clone was detected only once. The chain uses TRBV7-8 and TRBJ2-7; D gene uncertain. The CDR3 has 13 amino acids. Germline lookup yields CDR1 SGHVS and CDR2 FQNEAQ. V lost 6 bases to trimming and J lost 2 bases, with 11 bases between them. CDR3 coding DNA: TGTGCCAGCAGTTTAAGAGGCCCCTACGAGCAGTACTTC. This translates into CASSLRGPYEQYF.

This sequence joins TRBV6-1 and TRBJ1-2; D perhaps matches TRBD1 (5 bases). This CDR3 comprises 17 residues. Germline-derived CDR1 and CDR2 are MNHNS and SASEGT. V lost 4 bases and J lost 0, with 18 bases in between. CDR3 sequence: CASSGPGGDGPNYGYTF. The CDR3 DNA reads TGTGCCAGCAGTGGACCCGGGGGGGACGGTCCTAACTATGGCTACACCTTC.

The chain has TRBV6-5 and TRBJ2-7; TRBD2 is a possible D gene (6 bases). Germline CDR1 is MNHEY and CDR2 is SVGAGI. The CDR3 length is 16 residues. Between the trimmed V and J ends, which lost 1 base and 6 bases, there was a span of 19 bases. As DNA, the CDR3 is TGTGCCAGCAGTTACTATTTCGGGACGGGAGAAGGCGAGCAGTACTTC. It translates to CASSYYFGTGEGEQYF.

The chain combines TRBV4-1 with TRBJ2-1; possibly TRBD1 for D (5 bases). This CDR3 is 16 amino acids long. Trimming pared 2 bases from V and 0 bases from J, leaving 11 bases between. Germline CDR1 MGHRA, CDR2 YSYEKL. In DNA, the CDR3 is TGCGCCAGCAGCCAACCAGGGCGGAACTCCTACAATGAGCAGTTCTTC. Protein product: CASSQPGRNSYNEQFF.

This rearrangement joins TRBV7-2 to TRBJ2-7; TRBD2 is a possible D gene (5 bases). Trimming took off 5 bases at V and 0 bases at J, with 17 bases between the two ends. This CDR3 is built from 16 residues. In germline, CDR1 is SGHTA, CDR2 FQGNSA. The CDR3 DNA is TGTGCCAGCAGCCAGAGGTCCGGAGGAAGCTCCTACGAGCAGTACTTC. It codes for CASSQRSGGSSYEQYF.

The chain is built from TRBV7-2 and TRBJ2-1, with D possibly TRBD2 on 5 matching bases. CDR3 length: 15 amino acids. Germline values: CDR1 SGHTA, CDR2 FQGNSA. With 5 bases removed from V and 0 bases from J, the gap between germline ends came to 11 bases. The CDR3 DNA reads TGTGCCAGCAGCCAAAGACTAATCTCCTACAATGAGCAGTTCTTC. Protein product: CASSQRLISYNEQFF.

The chain combines TRBV11-2 with TRBJ1-2, with D unresolved. Germline V gives CDR1 SGHAT, CDR2 FQNNGV. This CDR3 spans 11 amino acids. V was shortened by 5 bases and J by 7 bases, with 8 bases between the two germline ends. This chain's CDR3 is CASSPGGGYTF. Here the CDR3 DNA reads TGTGCCAGCAGCCCCGGTGGTGGCTACACCTTC.

This clone was observed a handful of times. The chain combines TRBV5-5 with TRBJ2-3; D might be TRBD2 (6 bases). This CDR3 has 18 residues. Germline CDR1 is SGHKS and CDR2 is YYEKEE (reference sequence). V lost 1 base and J 3 bases, leaving 21 bases between the germline ends. The CDR3 is CASSLQFGLRERTDTQYF. The CDR3 DNA is TGTGCCAGCAGCTTGCAGTTTGGACTACGAGAAAGGACAGATACGCAGTATTTT.

The chain employs TRBV5-6 and TRBJ2-7; 9 bases align to TRBD2. The J segment lost 6 bases and the V segment lost 4 bases, leaving 2 bases of the junction unmatched. Germline V gene sequence: CDR1 SGHDT, CDR2 YYEEEE. This CDR3 is built from 12 residues. This CDR3 is CASSRTSVEQYF. CDR3 nucleotides: TGTGCCAGCAGCCGGACTAGCGTCGAGCAGTACTTC.

This clone was found a few times. The chain is built from TRBV7-9 and TRBJ2-7, with D perhaps matching TRBD1 (6 bases). The CDR3 length is 12 residues. Per germline, CDR1 SEHNR and CDR2 FQNEAQ (reference sequence). V was clipped by 5 bases and J by 6 bases, with 11 bases between them. This CDR3 reads CASSGRTAEQYF. DNA of the CDR3: TGTGCCAGCAGCGGGCGGACAGCCGAGCAGTACTTC.

This clone has a single count. The V and J genes are TRBV5-1 and TRBJ2-3; perhaps TRBD1 as D (5 bases). Germline CDR1 is SGHRS and CDR2 is YFSETQ. The CDR3 has 13 amino acids. Trimming stripped 7 bases from V and 2 bases from J, with 11 bases between. The CDR3 sequence: CASSARATDTQYF. The CDR3 bases are TGCGCCAGCTCCGCCAGGGCCACAGATACGCAGTATTTT.

The chain employs TRBV6-1 and TRBJ2-1; D may be TRBD1 (5 bases). The CDR3 length is 12 residues. V was cut by 5 bases and J by 8 bases, with 10 bases left in between. Looked up from germline, CDR1 is MNHNS and CDR2 is SASEGT. CDR3 in DNA: TGTGCCAGCAGTTTAGGGGAAGATGAGCAGTTCTTC. It is translated as CASSLGEDEQFF.

The chain couples TRBV11-2 to TRBJ2-7; TRBD2 matches at 7 bases. The V gene's germline CDR1 is SGHAT and CDR2 FQNNGV. After removal of 5 bases from V and 4 bases from J, the junction contained 8 bases not matched to a gene. CDR3 length equals 14 residues. This CDR3 reads CASSDDAGEYEQYF. DNA of the CDR3: TGTGCCAGCAGCGATGACGCGGGAGAGTACGAGCAGTACTTC.

V and J are TRBV9 and TRBJ2-7; a possible D gene is TRBD1 (5 bases). This CDR3 contains 16 residues. Trimming removed 0 bases from V and 7 bases from J, with 20 bases in between. The germline V gene encodes CDR1 SGDLS and CDR2 YYNGEE. In DNA form, the CDR3 reads TGTGCCAGCAGCGTAGGGTCCAGTGCCAGGGCAGGGGAGCAGTACTTC. Translated: CASSVGSSARAGEQYF.

V and J are TRBV5-8 and TRBJ1-1, with a possible D match to TRBD1 (6 bases). Germline-derived CDR1 and CDR2 are SGHTS and YDEGEE. Trimming took 2 bases from V and 1 from J, leaving 9 bases between them. The CDR3 has 14 amino acids. The CDR3 sequence is CASSFRGQNTEAFF. CDR3 coding DNA: TGTGCCAGCAGCTTCCGGGGACAGAACACTGAAGCTTTCTTT.

The chain links TRBV29-1 to TRBJ2-5, with D possibly matching TRBD2 (7 bases). Trimming shortened V by 0 bases and J by 0 bases, and 11 bases separated the two germline ends. Germline assignment: CDR1 SQVTM and CDR2 ANQGSEA. The CDR3 is made up of 15 amino acids. The DNA of the CDR3 is TGCAGCGTTGAAGAAAGGGGGGGGTACCAAGAGACCCAGTACTTC. Translating gives CSVEERGGYQETQYF.

V is TRBV9 and J is TRBJ1-5; no firm D call. Trimming removed 3 bases from V and 6 bases from J, with 10 bases in between. This CDR3 has 13 residues. CDR1 and CDR2 (germline): SGDLS, YYNGEE. The CDR3 loop reads CASSANSGQPQHF. The CDR3 nucleotides are TGTGCCAGCAGCGCTAATAGCGGTCAGCCCCAGCATTTT.

The rearrangement joins TRBV4-3 to TRBJ2-1; D is possibly TRBD2 (5 bases). The CDR3 has 17 residues. In germline, CDR1 is LGHNA, CDR2 YSLEER. V lost 0 bases to trimming and J lost 0 bases, with 12 bases between them. CDR3 amino acids: CASSQEPGLSSYNEQFF. The CDR3 bases are TGCGCCAGCAGCCAAGAACCTGGACTTAGCTCCTACAATGAGCAGTTCTTC.